This T cell receptor (beta chain) comes out of a study of cytomegalovirus exposure and HLA in healthy donors. Findings and caveats of the study: Most of the CMV-associated TCR beta chains (in a later analysis) appeared to be HLA-restricted. Sequencing had likely introduced a cluster of highly shared sequence variants as an artifact. The authors listed some 160 TCR beta chains as cytomegalovirus-associated.

Worth noting for this clone: Antigen unknown.

In the PCR, 60 Vbeta and 13 Jbeta primers were used. Sequenced by immunoSEQ multiplex PCR; TCRdb stores in-frame clones only, minus some. The table lists about 90,000 clones, 65% to 85% of them singletons. Trimming took off 4 bases at V and 4 bases at J, with 11 bases between the two ends. The length of the CDR3 is 13 residues. The germline V gene has CDR1 MDHEN and CDR2 SYDVKM. The chain employs TRBV28 and TRBJ2-7, with unresolved D. This TCR came from a young man in good health and CMV-seronegative. The source material was PBMCs. The CDR3 region has the DNA TGTGCCAGCAGTTCACTTGTACTTTACGAGCAGTACTTC. This translates into CASSSLVLYEQYF.